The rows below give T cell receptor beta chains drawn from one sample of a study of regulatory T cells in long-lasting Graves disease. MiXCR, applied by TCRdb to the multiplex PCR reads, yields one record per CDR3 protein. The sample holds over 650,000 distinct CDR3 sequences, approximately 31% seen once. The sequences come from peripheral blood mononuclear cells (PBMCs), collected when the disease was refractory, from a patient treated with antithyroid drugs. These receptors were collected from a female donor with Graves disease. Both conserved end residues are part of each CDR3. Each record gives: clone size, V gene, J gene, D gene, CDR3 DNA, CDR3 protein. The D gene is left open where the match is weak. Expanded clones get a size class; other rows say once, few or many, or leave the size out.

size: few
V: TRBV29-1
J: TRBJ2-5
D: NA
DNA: TGCAGCGCTGTAGGGGCAGAGCAAGAGACCCAGTACTTC
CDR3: CSAVGAEQETQYF

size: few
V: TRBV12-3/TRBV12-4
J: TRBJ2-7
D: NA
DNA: TGTGCCAGCAGGGCCCAGAACGGGCCTACCTACGAGCAGTACTTC
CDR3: CASRAQNGPTYEQYF

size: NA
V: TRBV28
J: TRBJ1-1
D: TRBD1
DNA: TGTGCCAGCAGTTTATCTCCCCAGACAGGGTCGAACACTGAAGCTTTCTTT
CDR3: CASSLSPQTGSNTEAFF

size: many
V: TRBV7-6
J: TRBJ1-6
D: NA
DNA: TGTGCCAGATTCGACAGTGCCTATAATTCACCCCTCCACTTT
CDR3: CARFDSAYNSPLHF

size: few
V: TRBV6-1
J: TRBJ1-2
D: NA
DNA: TGTGCCAGCAGTGCCCTCGGCAACTATGGCTACACCTTC
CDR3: CASSALGNYGYTF

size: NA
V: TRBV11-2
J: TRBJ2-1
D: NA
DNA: TGTGCCAGCAGCTTAGATCCCGTTGATGAGCAGTTCTTC
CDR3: CASSLDPVDEQFF

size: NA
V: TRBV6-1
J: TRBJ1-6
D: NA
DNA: TGTGCCAGCAGTACCTCCGGGACGCTGAGTTCACCCCTCCACTTT
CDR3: CASSTSGTLSSPLHF

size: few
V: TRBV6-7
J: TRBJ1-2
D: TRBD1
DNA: TGTGCCAGGAGGGGACAGGGAACTTATGGCTACACCTTC
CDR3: CARRGQGTYGYTF

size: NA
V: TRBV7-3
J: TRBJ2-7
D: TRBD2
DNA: TGTGCCAGCAGCCGACCGGGACTATCCTACGAGCAGTACTTC
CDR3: CASSRPGLSYEQYF

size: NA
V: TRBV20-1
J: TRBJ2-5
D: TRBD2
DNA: TGCAGTGCCCCGCTAGCGGGAGTACAAGAGACCCAGTACTTC
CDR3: CSAPLAGVQETQYF

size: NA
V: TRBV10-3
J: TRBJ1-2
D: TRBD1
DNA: TGTGCCGTTCAACCCGGGGACAGGGTTTCCTATGGCTACACCTTC
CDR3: CAVQPGDRVSYGYTF

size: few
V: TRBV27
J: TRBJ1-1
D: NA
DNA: TGTGCCAGCAGTGCCTCCTCGACAGTAAGGGACACTGAAGCTTTCTTT
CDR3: CASSASSTVRDTEAFF

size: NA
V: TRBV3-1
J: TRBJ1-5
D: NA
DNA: TGTGCCAGCAGCCAAAGGAACAATCAGCCCCAGCATTTT
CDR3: CASSQRNNQPQHF

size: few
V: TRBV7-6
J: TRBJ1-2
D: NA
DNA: TGTGCCAGCAGCTTAGGGGCAGGGAAGGCAAACTATGGCTACACCTTC
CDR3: CASSLGAGKANYGYTF

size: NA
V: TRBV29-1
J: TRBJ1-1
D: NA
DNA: TGCAGCGGGTGGGGAGAGCGAGAAGCTTTCTTT
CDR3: CSGWGEREAFF

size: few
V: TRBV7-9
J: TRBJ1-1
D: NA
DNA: TGTGCCAGCAGCTTAGAAAGGTCTGAAGCTTTCTTT
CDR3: CASSLERSEAFF

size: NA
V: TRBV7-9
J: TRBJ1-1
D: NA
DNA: TGTGCCAGCGGACTCGGGCACAGGAACACTGAAGCTTTCTTT
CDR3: CASGLGHRNTEAFF

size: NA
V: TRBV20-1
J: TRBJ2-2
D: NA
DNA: TGCAGTGCCACGGGGACTCCCGACACCGGGGAGCTGTTTTTT
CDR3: CSATGTPDTGELFF

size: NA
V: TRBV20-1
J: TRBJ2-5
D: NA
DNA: TGCAGTGCTAGGTGGCCGGAGGAGGAGACCCAGTACTTC
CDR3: CSARWPEEETQYF

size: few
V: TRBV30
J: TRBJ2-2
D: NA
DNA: TGTGCCTGGAGTGGAGGCCAAATGGGGGAGCTGTTTTTT
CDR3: CAWSGGQMGELFF

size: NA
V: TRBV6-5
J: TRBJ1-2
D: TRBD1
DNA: TGTGCCAGCAGTTACGGGACAGACCCCGGAGATGGCTACACCTTC
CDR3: CASSYGTDPGDGYTF

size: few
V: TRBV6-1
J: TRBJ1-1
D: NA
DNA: TGTGCCAGCAGTCTCTTTCAGGGGACCTCGAACACTGAAGCTTTCTTT
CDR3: CASSLFQGTSNTEAFF

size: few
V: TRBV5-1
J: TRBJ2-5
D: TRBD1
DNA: TGCGCCAGCAGCCGCGGACAGGCCCAAGAGACCCAGTACTTC
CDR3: CASSRGQAQETQYF

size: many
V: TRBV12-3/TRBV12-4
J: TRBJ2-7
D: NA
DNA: TGTGCCAGCAGTTCCGGGACGCCTTACGAGCAGTACTTC
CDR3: CASSSGTPYEQYF

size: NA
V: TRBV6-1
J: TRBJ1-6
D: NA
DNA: TGTGCCAGCAGTGAGGGATGGCGACAAAAGCACAATTCACCCCTCCACTTT
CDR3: CASSEGWRQKHNSPLHF

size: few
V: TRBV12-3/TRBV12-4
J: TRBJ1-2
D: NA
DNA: TGTGCCAGCAGTTCCCTCCGACAGGCAGCCGCTAAAGGCTACACCTTC
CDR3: CASSSLRQAAAKGYTF

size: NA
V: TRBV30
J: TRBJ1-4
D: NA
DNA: TGTGCCTGGAGTGTAATGGAGCAGGGTAGGGGAAAACTGTTTTTT
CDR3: CAWSVMEQGRGKLFF

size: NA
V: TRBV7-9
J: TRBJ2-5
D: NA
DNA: TGTGCCAGCAGCCACGTCGGGGTGGAAGAGACCCAGTACTTC
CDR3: CASSHVGVEETQYF

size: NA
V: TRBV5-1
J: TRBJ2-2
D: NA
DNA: TGCGCCAGCAAAGGAGTCTTTGGCACCGGGGAGCTGTTTTTT
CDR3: CASKGVFGTGELFF

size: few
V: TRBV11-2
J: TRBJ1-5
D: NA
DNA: TGTGCCAGCAGCCCTAATGGGGACGAGCCCCAGCATTTT
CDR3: CASSPNGDEPQHF

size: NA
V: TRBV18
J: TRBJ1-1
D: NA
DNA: TGTGCCAGCTCACCAAATGGTCCTAGCACTGAAGCTTTCTTT
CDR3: CASSPNGPSTEAFF

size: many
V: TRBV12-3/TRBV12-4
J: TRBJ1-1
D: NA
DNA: TGTGCCAGCAGTTTAAGTGGGCGGACTGAAGCTTTCTTT
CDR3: CASSLSGRTEAFF

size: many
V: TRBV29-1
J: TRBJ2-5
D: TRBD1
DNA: TGCAGCGTTGATTGGACAGGGGGAGAGACCCAGTACTTC
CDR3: CSVDWTGGETQYF

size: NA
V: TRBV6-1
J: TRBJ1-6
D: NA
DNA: TGTGCCAGCAGTGAAGCGACAGAAGCTTATAATTCACCCCTCCACTTT
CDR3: CASSEATEAYNSPLHF

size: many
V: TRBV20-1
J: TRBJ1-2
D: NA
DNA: TGCAGTGCCCAGCCTCCAGCACGGAACTATGGCTACACCTTC
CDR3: CSAQPPARNYGYTF

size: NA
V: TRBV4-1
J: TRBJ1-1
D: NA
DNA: TGCGCCAGCAGCCAAGATTTGGGGTGGGAAGCTTTCTTT
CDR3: CASSQDLGWEAFF

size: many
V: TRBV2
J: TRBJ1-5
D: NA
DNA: TGTGCCAGCACTCGTGGACAATTCGATCAGCCCCAGCATTTT
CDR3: CASTRGQFDQPQHF

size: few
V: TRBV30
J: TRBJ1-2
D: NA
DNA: TGTGCCTGGAGTGCCCACATGGAGTACACCTTC
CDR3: CAWSAHMEYTF

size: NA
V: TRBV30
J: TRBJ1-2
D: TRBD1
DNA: TGTGCCTGGAGTAGGGTGACAGGGCTCGGCTATGACTACACCTTC
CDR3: CAWSRVTGLGYDYTF

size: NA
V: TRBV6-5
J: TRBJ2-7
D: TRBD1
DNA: TGTGCCAGCAGTTTTGGACAGGGGACCGAGCAGTACTTC
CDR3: CASSFGQGTEQYF

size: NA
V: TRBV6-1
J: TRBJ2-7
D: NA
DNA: TGTGCCAGCAGTGATCCAGCAAAGTGGAAGCAGTACTTC
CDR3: CASSDPAKWKQYF

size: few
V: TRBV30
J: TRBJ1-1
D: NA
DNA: TGTGCCTGGAGTTGGGCGCCGGGCACTGAAGCTTTCTTT
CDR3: CAWSWAPGTEAFF

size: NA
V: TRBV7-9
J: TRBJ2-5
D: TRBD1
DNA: TGTGCCAGCAGCCCACTGACAGGGGGCGAATTACGGACCCAGTACTTC
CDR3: CASSPLTGGELRTQYF

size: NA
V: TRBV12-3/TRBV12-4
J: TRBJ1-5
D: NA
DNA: TGTGCCAGCAGTCTGACACTAGGCCAGCAGCCCCAGCATTTT
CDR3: CASSLTLGQQPQHF

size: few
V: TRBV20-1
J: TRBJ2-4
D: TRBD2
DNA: TGCAGTGCTAGAGATCCAATAGCGGGAGATTTGTACATTCAGTACTTC
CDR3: CSARDPIAGDLYIQYF

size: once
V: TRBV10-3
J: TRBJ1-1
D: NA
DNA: TGTGCCATCAGTGAGGAACAGGTTACTGAAGCTTTCTTT
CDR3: CAISEEQVTEAFF

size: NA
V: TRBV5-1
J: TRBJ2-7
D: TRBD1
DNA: TGCGCCAGCAGCTTGGGGACAGGAAAACTGTACGAGCAGTACTTC
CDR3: CASSLGTGKLYEQYF

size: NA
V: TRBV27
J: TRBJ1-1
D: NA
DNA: TGTGCCAGCAGTTTATCGTTGGGGGGCACTGAAGCTTTCTTT
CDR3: CASSLSLGGTEAFF

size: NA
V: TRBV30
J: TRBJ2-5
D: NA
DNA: TGTGCCTACTACAAACGACCCGAAGAGACCCAGTACTTC
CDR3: CAYYKRPEETQYF

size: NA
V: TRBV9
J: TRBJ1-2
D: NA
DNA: TGTGCCAGCAGCTATTCACAGGGTGGTTATGGCTACACCTTC
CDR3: CASSYSQGGYGYTF

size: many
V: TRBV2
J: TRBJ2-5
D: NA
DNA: TGTGCCAGCAGTGCCGGGTCTTGGGAGACCCAGTACTTC
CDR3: CASSAGSWETQYF

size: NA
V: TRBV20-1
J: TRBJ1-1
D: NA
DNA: TGCAGTGCTAGAGCACAGTCGAACACTGAAGCTTTCTTT
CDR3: CSARAQSNTEAFF

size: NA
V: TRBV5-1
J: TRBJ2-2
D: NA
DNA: TGCGCCAGCAGCTTGTTGCGGGGTGGAGTCGGGGAGCTGTTTTTT
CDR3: CASSLLRGGVGELFF

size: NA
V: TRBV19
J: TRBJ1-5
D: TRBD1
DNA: TGTGCCAGTAGTTTACGGGACAGGGCAGATCAGCCCCAGCATTTT
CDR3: CASSLRDRADQPQHF

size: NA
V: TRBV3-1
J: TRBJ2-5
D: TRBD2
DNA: TGTGCCAGCAGGCTCGGACTAGCACAAGAGACCCAGTACTTC
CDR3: CASRLGLAQETQYF

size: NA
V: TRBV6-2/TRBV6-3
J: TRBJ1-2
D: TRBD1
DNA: TGTGCCAGCAGTTACAGTCCGACAGGGGGGAACTATGGCTACACCTTC
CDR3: CASSYSPTGGNYGYTF

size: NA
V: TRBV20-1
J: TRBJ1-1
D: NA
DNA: TGCAGTGCTCGAGGTGGACAGCCTCTTCGGGACACTGAAGCTTTCTTT
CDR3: CSARGGQPLRDTEAFF

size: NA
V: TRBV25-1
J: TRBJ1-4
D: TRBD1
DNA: TGTGCCAGCAGGGGAAGACAGGGATTCGAAAAACTGTTTTTT
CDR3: CASRGRQGFEKLFF

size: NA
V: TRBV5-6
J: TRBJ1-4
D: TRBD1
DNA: TGTGCCAGCAGCGTCACAGGGGGTTCCTATGAAAAACTGTTTTTT
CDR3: CASSVTGGSYEKLFF

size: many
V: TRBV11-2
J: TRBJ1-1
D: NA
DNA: TGTGCCAGCAGTTTAGGGGGGGGGCCCACTGAAGCTTTCTTT
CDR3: CASSLGGGPTEAFF